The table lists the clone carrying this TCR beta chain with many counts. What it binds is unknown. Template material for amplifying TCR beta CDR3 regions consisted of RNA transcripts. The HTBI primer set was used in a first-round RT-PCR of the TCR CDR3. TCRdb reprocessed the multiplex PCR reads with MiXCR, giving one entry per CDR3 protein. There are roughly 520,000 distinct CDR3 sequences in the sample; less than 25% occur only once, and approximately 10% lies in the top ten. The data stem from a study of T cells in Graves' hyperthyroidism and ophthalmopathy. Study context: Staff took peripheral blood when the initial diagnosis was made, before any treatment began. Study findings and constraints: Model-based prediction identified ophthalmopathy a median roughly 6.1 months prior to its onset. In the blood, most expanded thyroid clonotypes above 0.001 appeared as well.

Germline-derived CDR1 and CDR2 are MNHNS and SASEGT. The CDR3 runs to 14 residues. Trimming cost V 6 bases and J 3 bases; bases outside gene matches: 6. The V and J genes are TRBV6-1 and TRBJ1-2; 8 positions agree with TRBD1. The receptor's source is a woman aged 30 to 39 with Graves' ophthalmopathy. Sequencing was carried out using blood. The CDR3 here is CASRLGQGYYGYTF. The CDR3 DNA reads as TGTGCCAGCAGACTAGGACAGGGCTACTATGGCTACACCTTC.